One TCR beta chain is described in this entry. The CDR3 runs 15 residues. Germline assignment: CDR1 SGHNT and CDR2 YYREEE (reference sequence). V was shortened by 4 bases and J by 0 bases, with 12 bases between the two germline ends. These data originate in a study of sequential checkpoint blockade in melanoma. Whole-study context: Arm A got nivolumab then ipilimumab; arm B the reverse, 1:1. Both treatment sequences were followed by maintenance nivolumab.

Sequenced by immunoSEQ multiplex PCR; TCRdb stores in-frame clones only, minus some. This table has approximately 12,000 clones, approximately 80% appearing once. As for treatment: randomized to nivolumab then ipilimumab (arm A) or the reverse (arm B). None of the patients previously received DNA-damaging chemotherapy. Live CD3+CD8+ CD19− CD56− cells were sorted from PBMCs. This TCR derives from a human donor with melanoma. This chain uses TRBV5-4 with TRBJ2-3, with D possibly matching TRBD2 (5 bases). Material: CD8+ T cells sorted from blood (inferred from file names), obtained from a patient given nivolumab and ipilimumab in sequence. The CDR3 spells CASSPGSISTDTQYF. CDR3 in DNA: TGTGCCAGCAGCCCGGGGTCCATTAGCACAGATACGCAGTATTTT.